These 15 T cell receptor beta chains originate from one sample sequenced in a study of spatial heterogeneity in lung cancer. The time point denotes: blood at routine non-recurrence follow-up after resection. In each case, whole RNA from tumor, nontumor lung or frozen PBMC was sequenced unsorted. Using its own MiXCR run on the 5' RACE reads, TCRdb lists one record per CDR3 protein. The repertoire holds about 120,000 distinct CDR3 sequences, with 9% to 15% as singletons. Source: PBMCs, taken at follow-up. The receptors originated from a male donor with early-stage non-small cell lung cancer.

This clonotype showed up many times. The chain employs TRBV24-1 and TRBJ2-3; the match to TRBD2 covers 10 bases. Per the germline V gene, CDR1 is KGHDR and CDR2 is SFDVKD. CDR3 size: 16 residues. The J segment lost 5 bases and the V segment lost 4 bases, leaving 8 bases of the junction unmatched. The CDR3 DNA reads TGTGCCACCAGTGACGCTAGCGGGGGCCATGTAGATACGCAGTATTTT. It is translated as CATSDASGGHVDTQYF.

This clonotype has just a few counts. CDR3 in amino acids: CAIRMTDQNTEAFF. The CDR3 nucleotides are TGTGCCATCAGGATGACTGACCAGAACACTGAAGCTTTCTTT. The chain carries TRBV10-3 and TRBJ1-1, with no clear D. Germline assignment: CDR1 ENHRY and CDR2 SYGVKD. Trimming took 6 bases from V and 1 from J, leaving 12 bases between them. The CDR3 is made up of 14 amino acids.

This clonotype was detected only a few times. The gene calls are TRBV20-1 and TRBJ2-7; perhaps TRBD1 as D (6 bases). V was trimmed by 6 bases and J by 6 bases, leaving 18 bases between them. The V gene's germline CDR1 is DFQATT and CDR2 SNEGSKA (reference sequence). The CDR3 has 13 residues. CDR3 protein: CSAPEGVWGEQYF. CDR3 bases: TGCAGTGCCCCTGAGGGGGTTTGGGGCGAGCAGTACTTC.

This chain joins TRBV18 and TRBJ2-3, with D hard to call. The CDR3 contains 14 residues. With 8 bases removed from V and 0 bases from J, the gap between germline ends came to 12 bases. Germline lookup yields CDR1 KGHSH and CDR2 LQKENI. In nucleotides, the CDR3 is TGTGCCAGCGCACGTGCGAGGAGCACAGATACGCAGTATTTT. Translated: CASARARSTDTQYF. Drawing the rest from reference TRBV18 and TRBJ2-3, the complete variable domain is NAGVMQNPRHLVRRRGQEARLRCSPMKGHSHVYWYRQLPEEGLKFMVYLQKENIIDESGMPKERFSAEFPKEGPSILRIQQVVRGDSAAYFCASARARSTDTQYFGPGTRLTVL.

The rearrangement links TRBV20-1 to TRBJ1-2, with D possibly matching TRBD1 (5 bases). CDR3 size: 12 residues. CDR1 is DFQATT and CDR2 is SNEGSKA in the germline V gene (reference sequence). V lost 7 bases to trimming and J lost 0 bases, with 9 bases between them. The CDR3 loop reads CSGQKANYGYTF. In DNA, the CDR3 is TGCAGTGGACAGAAAGCTAACTATGGCTACACCTTC.

In this sample, this clonotype turned up a few times. V gene TRBV5-6 combines with J gene TRBJ1-6, with unresolved D. The CDR3 totals 14 residues. Germline-derived CDR1 and CDR2 are SGHDT and YYEEEE. V was cut by 3 bases and J by 7 bases, with 11 bases left in between. The CDR3 loop reads CASSSQLPNSPLHF. The DNA for the CDR3 is TGTGCCAGCAGCTCGCAGTTACCGAATTCACCCCTCCACTTT.

The V gene is TRBV7-2, the J gene TRBJ2-3; D gene uncertain. CDR3 size: 13 residues. V shed 5 bases and J shed 4 bases, with 10 bases lying between them. Germline V gives CDR1 SGHTA, CDR2 FQGNSA. The CDR3 nucleotides read TGTGCCAGCAGCCTTTTAACAGCAGATACGCAGTATTTT. It specifies CASSLLTADTQYF. The whole variable domain, remainder taken from reference TRBV7-2 and TRBJ2-3, is GAGVSQSPSNKVTEKGKDVELRCDPISGHTALYWYRQSLGQGLEFLIYFQGNSAPDKSGLPSDRFSAERTGGSVSTLTIQRTQQEDSAVYLCASSLLTADTQYFGPGTRLTVL.

A few counts support this clonotype. The chain couples TRBV10-1 to TRBJ1-1; D is uncertain. Between the trimmed V and J ends, which lost 9 bases and 1 base, there was a span of 24 bases. This CDR3 is built from 17 residues. Looked up from germline, CDR1 is WNHNN and CDR2 is SYGVQD (reference sequence). Written as DNA, the CDR3 is TGCGCCAGAACCCCGAGAGGGAGGGATATTGCGAACACTGAAGCTTTCTTT. Its translation is CARTPRGRDIANTEAFF.

This clonotype was detected only a few times. The rearrangement links TRBV7-9 to TRBJ2-3; D is uncertain. Trimming took off 5 bases at V and 0 bases at J, with 12 bases between the two ends. The length of the CDR3 is 15 residues. Germline CDR1 reads SEHNR; CDR2 reads FQNEAQ (reference sequence). For the CDR3, the DNA is TGTGCCAGCAGCCTATCTCGCCCTAGCACAGATACGCAGTATTTT. Encoded protein: CASSLSRPSTDTQYF.

Regarding this clonotype: A much more abundant neighbour one base away suggests this may be a read error. The chain carries TRBV12-3 or TRBV12-4 and TRBJ1-1, with 7 positions matching TRBD1. This CDR3 has 13 amino acids. CDR3 residues: CTSSIGTAYEAFF. CDR3 DNA sequence: TGTACCAGCAGTATTGGGACAGCTTATGAAGCTTTCTTT.

This clonotype was seen a few times. V and J are TRBV28 and TRBJ2-4, with D tentatively TRBD1 (5 bases). CDR3 length: 14 amino acids. CDR1 and CDR2 (germline): MDHEN, SYDVKM. Trimming took off 4 bases at V and 1 base at J, with 8 bases between the two ends. CDR3 coding DNA: TGTGCCAGCAGTTCACAGGTGGCCAAAAACATTCAGTACTTC. Its protein product is CASSSQVAKNIQYF.

This clonotype showed up many times. J is TRBJ2-7 and V is TRBV27; 8 bases agree with TRBD1. Germline CDR1 and CDR2: MNHEY and SMNVEV (reference sequence). The CDR3 contains 12 residues. V trimming: 8 bases; J trimming: 2 bases; junction bases outside the gene matches: 2. CDR3 sequence: CASGDRTYEQYF. The CDR3 DNA is TGTGCCAGCGGGGACAGGACCTACGAGCAGTACTTC.

This clonotype was picked up a small number of times. The chain has TRBV2 and TRBJ2-6, with D possibly matching TRBD1 (5 bases). The germline gives CDR1 SNHLY, CDR2 FYNNEI. This CDR3 spans 16 amino acids. Trimming stripped 2 bases from V and 2 bases from J, with 10 bases between. The CDR3 coding sequence is TGTGCCAGCAGTGAATCAGGGCAAGCTGGGGCCAACGTCCTGACTTTC. Its translation is CASSESGQAGANVLTF.

There are many counts of this clonotype. This chain links TRBV20-1 with TRBJ2-7; D might be TRBD1 or TRBD2, each matching 7 bases. The V and J ends lost 7 bases and 3 bases respectively, with 16 bases between them. The germline CDR1 and CDR2 sequences are DFQATT and SNEGSKA (reference sequence). The CDR3 runs 13 residues. The CDR3 DNA is TGCAGTGTCAGGGGGGGGCCCCGCTACGAGCAGTACTTC. It yields the protein CSVRGGPRYEQYF.

Ten or more counts support this clonotype. The gene calls are TRBV20-1 and TRBJ1-5; unclear D gene. Trimming pared 4 bases from V and 6 bases from J, leaving 10 bases between. The CDR3 loop spans 12 amino acids. Germline lookup yields CDR1 DFQATT and CDR2 SNEGSKA (reference sequence). In DNA form, the CDR3 reads TGCAGTGCTACAGACTCTATTCAGCCCCAGCATTTT. The encoded protein is CSATDSIQPQHF.